These 27 T cell receptor beta chains share one sample of origin, sequenced in a study of CD8+ T cells in alopecia areata (dated by TCRdb to the late 2010s). The time point label, as the study defines it: less than five weeks on oral tofacitinib. This specimen's treatment or condition label, per the study, means: oral pan-JAK inhibitor, 5-10 mg twice daily. The library relied on the immunoSEQ multiplex PCR assay. For TCR sequencing, RNA was extracted from every sample and reverse transcribed into cDNA to serve as template. Held by TCRdb, this immuneACCESS table contains in-frame sequences only and omits some clones. Under half of the omission traces to an unresolved V gene where checked; the cause of the rest is unknown. For this sample the table gives approximately 42,000 clones, of which less than 70% were detected only once. The ten biggest clones cover 20% to 25% of the sample. This specimen was CD8+ T cells sorted from blood, taken at week 4, from a patient treated with tofacitinib. Receptors were obtained from a human donor with alopecia areata.

This clone was counted only a few times. The chain joins TRBV15 to TRBJ2-1, with D possibly matching TRBD1 (6 bases). The CDR3 has 12 amino acids. Germline CDR1 LNHNV, CDR2 YYDKDF (reference sequence). V gave up 2 bases and J gave up 14 bases, with 13 bases separating them. Written as DNA, the CDR3 is TGTGCCACCAGCAGACCCACAGGGAGTAAGTTCTTC. This gives the protein CATSRPTGSKFF.

The genes are TRBV29-1 and TRBJ2-7, with 7 bases identical to TRBD2. This CDR3 comprises 13 residues. Trimming at V came to 4 bases and at J to 1 base, leaving 4 bases not matched to a gene. CDR1 and CDR2 from the germline V gene are SQVTM and ANQGSEA. CDR3 protein: CSVVGGTSYEQYF. The CDR3 DNA reads as TGCAGCGTTGTCGGGGGGACTTCCTACGAGCAGTACTTC.

This clone was seen more than once but under ten times. The chain uses TRBV30 and TRBJ2-3, with 12 bases that match TRBD2. The length of the CDR3 is 14 residues. Germline-derived CDR1 and CDR2 are GTSNPN and SVGIG (reference sequence). V was pared by 5 bases and J by 4 bases, with 4 bases of the junction left unmatched. CDR3: CAWELAGGPDTQYF. CDR3 nucleotide sequence: TGTGCCTGGGAACTAGCGGGGGGCCCAGATACGCAGTATTTT.

This sequence joins TRBV29-1 and TRBJ2-3, with D perhaps matching TRBD2 (6 bases). Looked up from germline, CDR1 is SQVTM and CDR2 is ANQGSEA. The CDR3 runs 13 residues. Trimming stripped 4 bases from V and 4 bases from J, with 12 bases between. CDR3 sequence reads: CSVAGDRADTQYF. CDR3 bases: TGCAGCGTTGCGGGGGACCGGGCAGATACGCAGTATTTT.

About this clone: Germline and junction disagree at one end, which may indicate a read error. The rearrangement links TRBV2 to TRBJ2-7; tentatively, D is TRBD1 (6 bases). Germline CDR1 SNHLY, CDR2 FYNNEI. The CDR3 extends over 10 amino acids. The CDR3 DNA reads TGTGCCAGCAGTCGAGGACAGCAATACTTC. Amino acid sequence: CASSRGQQYF.

The genes are TRBV29-1 and TRBJ1-2; D not certain. This CDR3 spans 11 amino acids. Trimming cost V 4 bases and J 5 bases, with 8 bases left between them. Per the germline V gene, CDR1 is SQVTM and CDR2 is ANQGSEA. CDR3 region: CSVGNLYGYTF. The CDR3 DNA reads TGCAGCGTTGGAAATCTATATGGCTACACCTTC.

V usage is TRBV2 and J usage is TRBJ2-7; 9 positions match TRBD1. After removal of 9 bases from V and 4 bases from J, the junction contained 7 bases not matched to a gene. From germline, CDR1 is SNHLY and CDR2 FYNNEI. This CDR3 is built from 13 residues. CDR3 coding DNA: TGTGCCAGTCGTGACAGGGGGGCATACGAGCAGTACTTC. Its translation: CASRDRGAYEQYF.

The rearrangement uses TRBV6-4 and TRBJ2-1, with 8 nucleotides matching TRBD1. CDR3 length equals 16 residues. V lost 3 bases, J lost 8 bases, and 12 bases stayed unmatched. Germline CDR1 is MRHNA and CDR2 is SNTAGT. For the CDR3, the DNA is TGTGCCAGCAGTGAAACGGACAGGGATTTAGGGGATGAGCAGTTCTTC. As protein: CASSETDRDLGDEQFF.

This clone was counted between two and nine times. The gene calls are TRBV9 and TRBJ2-1; maybe TRBD2 (6 bases). Trimming stripped 0 bases from V and 8 bases from J, with 9 bases between. The CDR3 consists of 13 residues. Germline values: CDR1 SGDLS, CDR2 YYNGEE. The CDR3 spells CASSVDPSDEQFF. Here the CDR3 DNA reads TGTGCCAGCAGCGTAGACCCTAGCGATGAGCAGTTCTTC. The whole variable domain, filled in from reference TRBV9 and TRBJ2-1, reads DSGVTQTPKHLITATGQRVTLRCSPRSGDLSVYWYQQSLDQGLQFLIQYYNGEERAKGNILERFSAQQFPDLHSELNLSSLELGDSALYFCASSVDPSDEQFFGPGTRLTVL.

V and J are TRBV15 and TRBJ1-2; 7 bases agree with TRBD1. The CDR3 runs 16 residues. V lost 3 bases and J lost 7; bases outside the gene matches: 14. In germline, CDR1 is LNHNV, CDR2 YYDKDF (reference sequence). The DNA of the CDR3 is TGTGCCACCAGCAGGGGGACAGAGGGCGACTTAGGTGGCTACACCTTC. Protein product: CATSRGTEGDLGGYTF. Full variable domain (missing parts from reference TRBV15 and TRBJ1-2): DAMVIQNPRYQVTQFGKPVTLSCSQTLNHNVMYWYQQKSSQAPKLLFHYYDKDFNNEADTPDNFQSRRPNTSFCFLDIRSPGLGDTAMYLCATSRGTEGDLGGYTFGSGTRLTVV.

V gene TRBV29-1 combines with J gene TRBJ2-3, with D perhaps given as TRBD1 or TRBD2 (8 bases each). V shed 4 bases and J shed 2 bases, with 16 bases lying between them. CDR3 length equals 15 residues. From germline, CDR1 is SQVTM and CDR2 ANQGSEA. DNA of the CDR3: TGCAGCGTTGCGGGGGGGGGACAGGCCACAGATACGCAGTATTTT. The encoded protein is CSVAGGGQATDTQYF.

The rearrangement joins TRBV29-1 to TRBJ1-2; D not certain. Trimming shortened V by 0 bases and J by 7 bases, and 15 bases separated the two germline ends. The germline gives CDR1 SQVTM, CDR2 ANQGSEA. The CDR3 contains 14 residues. In DNA, the CDR3 is TGCAGCGTTGAAGATCCAGGTTCGGTGGCTGGCTACACCTTC. This codes for CSVEDPGSVAGYTF.

J is TRBJ2-7 and V is TRBV29-1, with D uncertain. Between the trimmed V and J ends, which lost 2 bases and 7 bases, there was a span of 15 bases. Germline V CDR1 and CDR2: SQVTM, ANQGSEA. This CDR3 region has 13 residues. CDR3 amino acids: CSVEFGTSGEQYF. CDR3 in DNA: TGCAGCGTTGAATTCGGCACCTCTGGAGAGCAGTACTTC.

This clone occurred a few times. The rearrangement uses TRBV29-1 and TRBJ2-4, with TRBD1 matching 8 bases. The CDR3 sequence is 17 residues long. Trimming cost V 1 base and J 0 bases; bases outside gene matches: 8. The V gene's germline CDR1 is SQVTM and CDR2 ANQGSEA. CDR3 DNA: TGCAGCGTTGAAGCCCCGGACAGGGCACTAGCCAAAAACATTCAGTACTTC. It is translated as CSVEAPDRALAKNIQYF.

V is TRBV29-1 and J is TRBJ2-2, with 8 bases matching TRBD1. Germline V gene data show CDR1 as SQVTM and CDR2 as ANQGSEA. This CDR3 is built from 14 residues. The V segment lost 5 bases and the J segment 5 bases; nucleotides outside the gene matches: 7. The CDR3 protein is CSVTGQASTGELFF. The CDR3 DNA sequence: TGCAGCGTTACGGGACAGGCCTCTACCGGGGAGCTGTTTTTT.

The rearrangement links TRBV10-3 to TRBJ2-7; D gene uncertain. Trimming took off 2 bases at V and 5 bases at J, with 10 bases between the two ends. Per germline, CDR1 ENHRY and CDR2 SYGVKD. The CDR3 runs 13 residues. CDR3 in amino acids: CAISETEGHEQYF. The CDR3, as DNA: TGTGCCATCAGTGAGACAGAAGGCCACGAGCAGTACTTC.

Here the CDR3 DNA reads TGCGCCAGCAGCCAAGACAGCGGGGGGCTTACAGATACGCAGTATTTT. It is translated as CASSQDSGGLTDTQYF. The chain combines TRBV4-3 with TRBJ2-3, with TRBD2 matching 9 bases. Germline CDR1 reads LGHNA; CDR2 reads YSLEER. The CDR3 runs to 16 residues. V dropped 0 bases and J dropped 3; count of bases not matched to a gene: 4.

This rearrangement joins TRBV14 to TRBJ1-1; TRBD1 is a possible D gene (5 bases). CDR1 SGHDN and CDR2 FVKESK come from the germline V gene. The V end was cut by 0 bases, the J end by 6 bases, with 11 bases between. The CDR3 runs 14 residues. The CDR3 protein is CASSQDQGSSEAFF. The CDR3 DNA reads TGTGCCAGCAGCCAAGATCAGGGCAGCTCTGAAGCTTTCTTT.

This clone has more than one count but fewer than ten. V gene TRBV19 combines with J gene TRBJ2-7; 9 bases agree with TRBD2. V lost 3 bases and J lost 3; bases outside the gene matches: 9. Per the germline V gene, CDR1 is LNHDA and CDR2 is SQIVND (reference sequence). CDR3 size: 16 residues. The CDR3 here is CASSMSVAGEIYEQYF. As DNA, the CDR3 is TGTGCCAGTAGTATGTCCGTAGCGGGGGAAATCTACGAGCAGTACTTC.

V gene TRBV30 combines with J gene TRBJ1-1; D uncertain. Germline CDR1 GTSNPN, CDR2 SVGIG (reference sequence). There are 13 residues in the CDR3. The V end lost 4 bases, the J end lost 0 bases, and 9 bases lay between the germline ends. CDR3 bases: TGTGCCTGGACTAACAGTTTGAACACTGAAGCTTTCTTT. Protein sequence: CAWTNSLNTEAFF.

The rearrangement links TRBV5-6 to TRBJ2-2; D gene uncertain. The germline V gene encodes CDR1 SGHDT and CDR2 YYEEEE. V lost 0 bases and J 4 bases, leaving 7 bases between the germline ends. The CDR3 loop spans 14 amino acids. The CDR3 here is CASSLGDFTGELFF. CDR3 nucleotides: TGTGCCAGCAGCTTGGGGGATTTCACCGGGGAGCTGTTTTTT. The complete variable domain, with remaining parts taken from reference TRBV5-6 and TRBJ2-2, reads DAGVTQSPTHLIKTRGQQVTLRCSPKSGHDTVSWYQQALGQGPQFIFQYYEEEERQRGNFPDRFSGHQFPNYSSELNVNALLLGDSALYLCASSLGDFTGELFFGEGSRLTVL.

This clone has a handful of counts. The chain has TRBV7-2 and TRBJ1-4, with 8 nucleotides matching TRBD1. V shed 4 bases, J shed 2 bases, and the junction held 6 bases outside the gene matches. The CDR3 extends over 16 amino acids. Germline V gene sequence: CDR1 SGHTA, CDR2 FQGNSA. The CDR3 sequence: CASSYLTGATNEKLFF. The CDR3 DNA is TGTGCCAGCAGCTATCTGACAGGGGCTACTAATGAAAAACTGTTTTTT.

The rearrangement joins TRBV4-3 to TRBJ2-5, with D possibly TRBD2 on 7 matching bases. The length of the CDR3 is 16 residues. V shed 1 base and J shed 4 bases, with 16 bases lying between them. Germline loops: CDR1 LGHNA, CDR2 YSLEER. CDR3 region: CASSQGEAGAGETQYF. CDR3 bases: TGCGCCAGCAGCCAAGGGGAGGCGGGGGCAGGAGAGACCCAGTACTTC.

This clone was found a few times. The CDR3: CATSSTGELFF. CDR3 nucleotides: TGTGCCACCAGCAGCACCGGGGAGCTGTTTTTT. The rearrangement joins TRBV15 to TRBJ2-2; D gene unclear. Germline CDR1 is LNHNV and CDR2 is YYDKDF (reference sequence). CDR3 size: 11 residues. V lost 3 bases and J 4 bases, leaving 0 bases between the germline ends.

Only a few counts were recorded for this clone. The chain links TRBV10-2 to TRBJ2-3, with 11 nucleotides matching TRBD2. The germline CDR1 and CDR2 sequences are WSHSY and SAAADI. The CDR3 is 16 residues long. Trimming removed 6 bases from V and 4 bases from J; junction bases left unmatched: 9. The CDR3 reads CASSGLAGGVADTQYF. In DNA form, the CDR3 reads TGCGCCAGCAGCGGATTAGCGGGGGGGGTCGCAGATACGCAGTATTTT.

The chain has TRBV7-8 and TRBJ1-5; 7 bases are shared with TRBD1. The germline gives CDR1 SGHVS, CDR2 FQNEAQ. V was pared by 4 bases and J by 3 bases, with 15 bases of the junction left unmatched. The CDR3 runs 18 residues. The DNA of the CDR3 is TGTGCCAGCAGCTCCAGACCTACAGGGGAAAGGGACAATCAGCCCCAGCATTTT. Translating gives CASSSRPTGERDNQPQHF.

This clone was seen a handful of times. The chain links TRBV4-3 to TRBJ2-2, with D perhaps matching TRBD2 (6 bases). V gave up 0 bases and J gave up 0 bases, with 14 bases separating them. CDR3 length: 18 amino acids. Germline lookup yields CDR1 LGHNA and CDR2 YSLEER. CDR3: CASSQDFSGGTNTGELFF. The CDR3 region has the DNA TGCGCCAGCAGCCAAGATTTTAGCGGCGGAACGAACACCGGGGAGCTGTTTTTT.